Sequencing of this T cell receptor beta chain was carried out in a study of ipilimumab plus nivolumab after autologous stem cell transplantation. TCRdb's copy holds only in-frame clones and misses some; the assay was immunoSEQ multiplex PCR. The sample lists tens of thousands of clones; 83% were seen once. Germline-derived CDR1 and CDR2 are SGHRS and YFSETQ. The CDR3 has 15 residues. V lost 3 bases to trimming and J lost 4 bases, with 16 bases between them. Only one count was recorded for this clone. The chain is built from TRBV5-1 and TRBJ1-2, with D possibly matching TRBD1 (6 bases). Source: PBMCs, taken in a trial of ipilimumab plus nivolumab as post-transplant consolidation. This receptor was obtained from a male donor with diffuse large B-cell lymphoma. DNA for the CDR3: TGCGCCAGCAGCTCCTCCGGGACATCTATCTATGGCTACACCTTC. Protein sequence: CASSSSGTSIYGYTF.